These T cell receptor beta chains were read from a single sample in a study of shared clonotypes between healthy human individuals. Produced via immunoSEQ multiplex PCR; TCRdb's table is partial and in-frame only. The sample has about 510,000 clones; about 80% are singletons. What was sequenced was PBMCs. The receptors shown here come from a woman aged 40 to 50 in good health. Some clones in this sample may be carry-over from other donors' samples. Each CDR3 is given with its conserved first and last residue. Fields, in order: V gene, D gene, J gene, clone size, CDR3 DNA, CDR3 protein. The D gene is left open where the match is weak. Size is omitted from some rows. Given values are once, few, many or a class for expanded clones.

>TRBV25-1|NA|TRBJ2-1|NA
TGTGCCAGCAGTGAATCTGCCTGGGGGCACATCAATGAGCAGTTCTTC
CASSESAWGHINEQFF
>TRBV5-6|NA|TRBJ2-3|NA
TGTGCCAGCAGTTTGCGGCTAGCAGGCCTAATATTGGCAGATACGCAGTATTTT
CASSLRLAGLILADTQYF
>TRBV6-1|NA|TRBJ1-5|few
TGTGCCAGCAGTGAATTAGCGGTTTGGGGCAATCAGCCCCAGCATTTT
CASSELAVWGNQPQHF
>TRBV7-8|TRBD2|TRBJ2-7|NA
TGTGCCAGCAGCTTAATACTAGCGGGAGAGGAGCAGTACTTC
CASSLILAGEEQYF
>TRBV7-9|TRBD1|TRBJ1-1|many
TGTGCCAGCAGCTTACGGACAGGGGGGATGAACACTGAAGCTTTCTTT
CASSLRTGGMNTEAFF
>TRBV7-2|NA|TRBJ2-1|NA
TGTGCCAGCAGCTTAGTTAACAATGAGCAGTTCTTC
CASSLVNNEQFF
>TRBV2|NA|TRBJ1-5|NA
TGTGCCAGCAGTGATGTGGAGCGGGGCCAGCCCCAGCATTTT
CASSDVERGQPQHF
>TRBV6-1|NA|TRBJ1-5|once
TGTGCCAGCAGTGAAGCTCCACAGGGAGATCAGCCCCAGCATTTT
CASSEAPQGDQPQHF
>TRBV2|NA|TRBJ2-2|NA
TGTGCCAGCAGTAGGGCCCCGAACACCGGGGAGCTGTTTTTT
CASSRAPNTGELFF
>TRBV2|NA|TRBJ2-2|NA
TGTGCCAGCAGTGAAGGTTCCACCGGGGGCGGGGAGCTGTTTTTT
CASSEGSTGGGELFF
>TRBV5-4|NA|TRBJ2-3|NA
TGTGCCAGCAGCTTGCGGGCAGGGTACGAGTATTTT
CASSLRAGYEYF
>TRBV4-2|TRBD2|TRBJ2-2|NA
TGTGCCAGCAGCCAAGGACTAGCGGGGGAGTACACCGGGGAGCTGTTTTTT
CASSQGLAGEYTGELFF
>TRBV9|TRBD1|TRBJ1-2|NA
TGTGCCAGCAGCGTCGGACAGGGAAACTATGGCTACACCTTC
CASSVGQGNYGYTF
>TRBV2|TRBD1|TRBJ2-7|NA
TGTGCCAGCAGCTCGGGACAGGTCGGCGAGCAGTACTTC
CASSSGQVGEQYF
>TRBV2|TRBD2|TRBJ2-7|NA
TGTGCCAGCAGCGCGGCGGGGGTTGTCTACGAGCAGTACTTC
CASSAAGVVYEQYF
>TRBV7-9|NA|TRBJ2-6|NA
TGTGCCAGCAGTCACCTAATGGACTCTGGGGCCAACGTCCTGACTTTC
CASSHLMDSGANVLTF
>TRBV9|TRBD2|TRBJ2-7|NA
TGTGCCAGCAGCGCTAGAACCGGACTAGCGGGAGGGCGGGTCCATGTGCATACCAACTACGAGCAGTACTTC
CASSARTGLAGGRVHVHTNYEQYF
>TRBV27|NA|TRBJ1-4|NA
TGTGCCAGCAGTTTACACGGACGATTTAATGAAAAACTGTTTTTT
CASSLHGRFNEKLFF
>TRBV4-3|TRBD2|TRBJ2-4|once
TGCGCCAGCAGCCGCTCTTCGACTAGCGCGGGAACCAAAAACATTCAGTACTTC
CASSRSSTSAGTKNIQYF
>TRBV11-2|NA|TRBJ1-5|NA
TGTGCCAGCAGCTTATCGGGGCAGCCCCAGCATTTT
CASSLSGQPQHF
>TRBV28|TRBD2|TRBJ2-4|NA
TGTGCCAGCAGTTCCTGGACTAGCGGGAGGGCTGCCAAAAACATTCAGTACTTC
CASSSWTSGRAAKNIQYF
>TRBV4-2|NA|TRBJ1-5|NA
TGTGCCAGCAGCCCTCTAAGGGATCAGCCCCAGCATTTT
CASSPLRDQPQHF
>TRBV11-3|NA|TRBJ2-1|NA
TGTGCCAGCAGCTTACGAGGGAAGAGCAATGAGCAGTTCTTC
CASSLRGKSNEQFF
>TRBV6-4|TRBD2|TRBJ2-7|NA
TGTGCCAGCAGTGTAGCGGGAGGCTACGAGCAGTACTTC
CASSVAGGYEQYF
>TRBV23-1|TRBD1|TRBJ2-7|NA
TGCGCCAGCATCCGTACGGGACAGGGTCTCTACGAGCAGTACTTC
CASIRTGQGLYEQYF
>TRBV6-1|NA|TRBJ2-3|few
TGTGCCAGCAGTGAAGGGGGGAGCCGGGGCACAGATACGCAGTATTTT
CASSEGGSRGTDTQYF
>TRBV7-9|TRBD1|TRBJ1-1|NA
TGTGCCAGCAGCTCCAACAGGGGGCGCGTCACTGAAGCTTTCTTT
CASSSNRGRVTEAFF
>TRBV9|TRBD2|TRBJ2-1|few
TGTGCCAGCAGCGTCGGGACTAGCGTCAATGAGCAGTTCTTC
CASSVGTSVNEQFF
>TRBV28|NA|TRBJ1-3|NA
TGTGCCAGCAGTTTGCTACGCTCTGGAAACACCATATATTTT
CASSLLRSGNTIYF
>TRBV7-2|NA|TRBJ2-1|NA
TGTGCCAGCAGCTTAGCTAGCGACAATGAGCAGTTCTTC
CASSLASDNEQFF
>TRBV4-3|TRBD1|TRBJ2-7|NA
TGCGCCAGCAGTCGAAACAGGGGGTCCTACGAGCAGTACTTC
CASSRNRGSYEQYF
>TRBV6-6|NA|TRBJ2-6|NA
TGTGCCAGCAGTCAAGGAAGCTCTGGGGCCAACGTCCTGACTTTC
CASSQGSSGANVLTF
>TRBV5-1|NA|TRBJ2-3|NA
TGCGCCAGCAGCTTGGCCCTCCCCACTAGCACAGATACGCAGTATTTT
CASSLALPTSTDTQYF
>TRBV27|TRBD1|TRBJ2-2|NA
TGTGCCAGCAGTACACAGGGGGCTGACACCGGGGAGCTGTTTTTT
CASSTQGADTGELFF
>TRBV23-1|NA|TRBJ1-2|NA
TGCGCCAGCAGTCAACCTGACAGCTATGGCTACACCTTC
CASSQPDSYGYTF